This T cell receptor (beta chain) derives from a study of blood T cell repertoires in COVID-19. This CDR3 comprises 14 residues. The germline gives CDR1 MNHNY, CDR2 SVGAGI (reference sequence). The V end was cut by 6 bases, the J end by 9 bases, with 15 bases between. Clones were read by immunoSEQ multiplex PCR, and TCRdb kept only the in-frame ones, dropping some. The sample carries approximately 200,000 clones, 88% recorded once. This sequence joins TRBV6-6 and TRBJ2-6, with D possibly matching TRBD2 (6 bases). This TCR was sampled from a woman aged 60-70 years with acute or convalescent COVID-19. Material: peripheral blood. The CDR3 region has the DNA TGTGCCAGCAGCCACCCGGGGGTTGGCAACGTCCTGACTTTC. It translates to CASSHPGVGNVLTF.